One and the same sample provided the 23 T cell receptor beta chains below, sequenced in a study of blood T cell repertoires in COVID-19. Data came from immunoSEQ multiplex PCR; TCRdb stores just in-frame clones and leaves some out. The sample shows a few hundred thousand clones, about four fifths of them seen only once. The sequencing sample was made of peripheral blood. The receptor source for this set is a woman aged 18-30 years with acute or convalescent COVID-19.

This clone turned up a few times. V and J are TRBV28 and TRBJ1-2; unclear D gene. Germline V gene sequence: CDR1 MDHEN, CDR2 SYDVKM. Trimming took off 6 bases at V and 5 bases at J, with 16 bases between the two ends. CDR3 size: 14 residues. The chain's CDR3 is CASRLPTRTYGYTF. CDR3 DNA: TGTGCCAGCAGGCTCCCTACCCGCACTTATGGCTACACCTTC.

The chain carries TRBV7-6 and TRBJ2-1, with a weak D call TRBD1 (6 bases). Germline CDR1 reads SGHVS; CDR2 reads FNYEAQ. The CDR3 spans 14 residues. Trimming removed 0 bases from V and 6 bases from J, with 9 bases in between. CDR3 sequence (DNA): TGTGCCAGCAGCTTAGCCCTCAGGGGCAATGAGCAGTTCTTC. It encodes CASSLALRGNEQFF.

This chain joins TRBV30 and TRBJ1-2; possibly TRBD1 for D (5 bases). Trimming took off 5 bases at V and 7 bases at J, with 8 bases between the two ends. This CDR3 has 10 residues. CDR1 and CDR2 (germline): GTSNPN, SVGIG (reference sequence). CDR3 in amino acids: CAWRGSGYTF. CDR3 nucleotides: TGTGCCTGGCGGGGGTCTGGCTACACCTTC.

The V and J genes are TRBV15 and TRBJ2-7; no reliable D call. CDR1 is LNHNV, CDR2 YYDKDF, per germline (reference sequence). The CDR3 loop spans 15 amino acids. Between the trimmed V and J ends, which lost 1 base and 4 bases, there was a span of 14 bases. This chain's CDR3 is CATSRGALNGYEQYF. DNA of the CDR3: TGTGCCACCAGCAGAGGTGCCCTAAACGGGTACGAGCAGTACTTC.

J is TRBJ1-5 and V is TRBV19; a weak D match, TRBD1 (5 bases). The CDR3 is made up of 18 amino acids. Deletions cut 1 base from V and 2 bases from J, with 18 bases between. Germline values: CDR1 LNHDA, CDR2 SQIVND (reference sequence). The CDR3 loop is CASSIAAGNIVGNQPQHF. CDR3 sequence (DNA): TGTGCCAGTAGTATAGCGGCAGGGAATATAGTGGGCAATCAGCCCCAGCATTTT.

The gene calls are TRBV6-5 and TRBJ1-2, with 7 bases that match TRBD1. CDR1 MNHEY and CDR2 SVGAGI come from the germline V gene. J gave up 8 bases and V 4 bases, and 7 bases lay outside the gene matches. The length of the CDR3 is 13 residues. This CDR3 is CASSFGQAGGYTF. DNA for the CDR3: TGTGCCAGCAGTTTCGGACAGGCGGGGGGCTACACCTTC.

V gene TRBV29-1 combines with J gene TRBJ2-3, with 10 bases that match TRBD2. The germline V gene has CDR1 SQVTM and CDR2 ANQGSEA. The V and J ends lost 7 bases and 3 bases, in that order; junction bases with no gene match: 7. The CDR3 contains 14 residues. The CDR3 loop reads CSEAAGGPTDTQYF. DNA of the CDR3: TGCAGCGAAGCAGCGGGAGGGCCAACAGATACGCAGTATTTT.

The chain recombines TRBV5-1 with TRBJ2-6; D unresolved. Per the germline V gene, CDR1 is SGHRS and CDR2 is YFSETQ. V lost 0 bases, J lost 0 bases, and 10 bases lay in between. The CDR3 length is 17 residues. For the CDR3, the DNA is TGCGCCAGCAGCTTGGTGTGGCCTAGCTCTGGGGCCAACGTCCTGACTTTC. Protein: CASSLVWPSSGANVLTF.

This chain links TRBV30 with TRBJ2-7; tentatively, D is TRBD1 (5 bases). V gave up 0 bases and J gave up 2 bases, with 5 bases separating them. Germline assignment: CDR1 GTSNPN and CDR2 SVGIG (reference sequence). The CDR3 is 12 residues long. The CDR3 region has the DNA TGTGCCTGGAGTGTAGGGGCCTACGAGCAGTACTTC. Its translation: CAWSVGAYEQYF.

CDR3 coding DNA: TGTGCCAGCTCGCGATCTAGCGGGAGTAAGAAAGAGACCCAGTACTTC. It specifies CASSRSSGSKKETQYF. This sequence joins TRBV18 and TRBJ2-5; TRBD2 matches at 10 bases. The germline V gene encodes CDR1 KGHSH and CDR2 LQKENI. The CDR3 is 16 amino acids. V was clipped by 6 bases and J by 3 bases; unmatched bases: 10.

J is TRBJ2-7 and V is TRBV28, with D maybe TRBD1 (6 bases). The V end lost 6 bases, the J end lost 5 bases, and 17 bases lay between the germline ends. Germline CDR1 reads MDHEN; CDR2 reads SYDVKM. The CDR3 is made up of 14 amino acids. CDR3 nucleotides: TGTGCCAGCAGACCCACCCTACAGGGAAACGAGCAGTACTTC. This sequence encodes CASRPTLQGNEQYF. The variable domain in full, completed from reference TRBV28 and TRBJ2-7, reads DVKVTQSSRYLVKRTGEKVFLECVQDMDHENMFWYRQDPGLGLRLIYFSYDVKMKEKGDIPEGYSVSREKKERFSLILESASTNQTSMYLCASRPTLQGNEQYFGPGTRLTVT.

V is TRBV7-9 and J is TRBJ1-1; the D is unclear. Trimming pared 4 bases from V and 0 bases from J, leaving 6 bases between. This CDR3 contains 13 residues. The germline V gene encodes CDR1 SEHNR and CDR2 FQNEAQ (reference sequence). The CDR3 nucleotides read TGTGCCAGCAGCTCCCCAATGAACACTGAAGCTTTCTTT. This translates into CASSSPMNTEAFF.

The gene calls are TRBV7-2 and TRBJ2-7; D gene ambiguous. The V and J ends lost 5 bases and 3 bases respectively, with 8 bases between them. The germline gives CDR1 SGHTA, CDR2 FQGNSA. The CDR3 spans 12 residues. The CDR3 is CASSPTFYEQYF. The CDR3 DNA reads TGTGCCAGCAGCCCAACATTCTACGAGCAGTACTTC.

This clone occurred a few times. This rearrangement joins TRBV28 to TRBJ1-3; D gene ambiguous. Germline V gene data show CDR1 as MDHEN and CDR2 as SYDVKM. V dropped 7 bases and J dropped 2 bases, with 21 bases sitting between them. This CDR3 comprises 17 residues. The CDR3 DNA is TGTGCCAGCACGCTAGGGTCAAACGTCGGGGCTGGAAACACCATATATTTT. This gives the protein CASTLGSNVGAGNTIYF.

The chain has TRBV5-1 and TRBJ2-5; D is possibly TRBD1 (5 bases). Between the trimmed V and J ends, which lost 2 bases and 3 bases, there was a span of 17 bases. There are 16 residues in the CDR3. CDR1 SGHRS and CDR2 YFSETQ come from the germline V gene. The chain's CDR3 is CASSFRPPGAEETQYF. CDR3 bases: TGCGCCAGCAGCTTCCGACCACCTGGGGCCGAAGAGACCCAGTACTTC.

This chain joins TRBV30 and TRBJ1-2; D is ambiguous. V dropped 4 bases and J dropped 6 bases, with 12 bases sitting between them. Germline V CDR1 and CDR2: GTSNPN, SVGIG (reference sequence). This CDR3 is built from 12 residues. In DNA form, the CDR3 reads TGTGCCTGGAAGGCCGGCGGGGATGGCTACACCTTC. It translates to CAWKAGGDGYTF.

The chain couples TRBV6-5 to TRBJ1-5, with TRBD1 matching 7 bases. V dropped 0 bases and J dropped 8; count of bases not matched to a gene: 7. The germline V gene encodes CDR1 MNHEY and CDR2 SVGAGI. The CDR3 runs 15 residues. The CDR3, as DNA: TGTGCCAGCAGTTACTCCCGACAGGGCGGGGAGCCCCAGCATTTT. Its protein product is CASSYSRQGGEPQHF.

The rearrangement links TRBV5-1 to TRBJ1-5, with D perhaps TRBD1 (6 bases). V lost 4 bases and J lost 5, with 22 bases in between. From germline, CDR1 is SGHRS and CDR2 YFSETQ. This CDR3 is built from 17 residues. The CDR3 nucleotides read TGCGCCAGCAGCCCTGGCACCGGGACAAATTTTGATCAGCCCCAGCATTTT. It translates to CASSPGTGTNFDQPQHF.

This clone was counted a few times. The chain employs TRBV29-1 and TRBJ2-3; 8 nucleotides line up with TRBD1. CDR1 is SQVTM, CDR2 ANQGSEA, per germline. This CDR3 region has 15 residues. V lost 7 bases and J lost 6; bases outside the gene matches: 15. The CDR3 region has the DNA TGCAGCGCTGCGGTCTATGCAGGGGGCGCGGATACGCAGTATTTT. Translation gives CSAAVYAGGADTQYF.

The chain combines TRBV18 with TRBJ1-3; D remains unclear. V was cut by 3 bases and J by 4 bases, with 13 bases left in between. Germline CDR1 KGHSH, CDR2 LQKENI. The CDR3 runs 15 residues. The CDR3 DNA sequence: TGTGCCAGCTCACCCCCGTCGACATCAGGAAACACCATATATTTT. It encodes CASSPPSTSGNTIYF.

CDR3 coding DNA: TGTGCCTGGAGACGAGGGCTAGCGGGAGAGACCCAGTACTTC. Protein: CAWRRGLAGETQYF. The rearrangement joins TRBV30 to TRBJ2-5, with 8 bases matching TRBD2. V lost 3 bases to trimming and J lost 4 bases; unmatched junction nucleotides: 7. CDR1 and CDR2 from the germline V gene are GTSNPN and SVGIG (reference sequence). The CDR3 spans 14 residues.

This clone has a handful of counts. This chain uses TRBV27 with TRBJ2-1; 7 nucleotides align to TRBD1. The ends lost 6 bases at V and 2 bases at J; junction bases unmatched: 7. CDR1 and CDR2 from the germline V gene are MNHEY and SMNVEV (reference sequence). The CDR3 totals 15 residues. CDR3 in DNA: TGTGCCAGCAGGCCCAAGGACAGGCCCTACAATGAGCAGTTCTTC. As protein: CASRPKDRPYNEQFF.

The chain carries TRBV7-3 and TRBJ2-3; 7 bases line up with TRBD1. Germline-derived CDR1 and CDR2 are SGHTA and FQGTGA. This CDR3 is built from 14 residues. Germline trimming cut 6 bases from V and 2 bases from J; bases unmatched to any gene: 5. The CDR3 nucleotides are TGTGCCAGCAGGACGGACAGGACCACAGATACGCAGTATTTT. Protein sequence: CASRTDRTTDTQYF.